The 15 T cell receptor beta chains in this list originate from one sample, sequenced in a study of molecular identifiers for immune sequencing clone quantification. TCRdb reprocessed the PCR reads via MiXCR and lists one record per CDR3 protein. The sample lists about half a million distinct CDR3 sequences, roughly 24% occurring once. The sequenced material came from naive CD8+ T cells from blood, with Jurkat cell RNA spiked in. Subset reported: FACS-sorted CD8+CD4-CCR7+CD45RA+ naive T cells. Every receptor here comes from a human donor in good health. Some libraries in this study had Jurkat cell RNA spiked in.

The chain uses TRBV4-1 and TRBJ2-7, with 8 positions matching TRBD1. The V and J ends lost 4 bases and 6 bases, in that order; junction bases with no gene match: 5. Germline values: CDR1 MGHRA, CDR2 YSYEKL. CDR3 length equals 13 residues. The CDR3 DNA is TGCGCCAGCAGCCGGACACAGGGGGGCGAGCAGTACTTC. Amino acids: CASSRTQGGEQYF.

The chain recombines TRBV11-2 with TRBJ2-3; 9 positions match TRBD2. Germline V gene sequence: CDR1 SGHAT, CDR2 FQNNGV. There are 16 residues in the CDR3. V gave up 1 base and J gave up 4 bases; unmatched junction bases: 6. The DNA for the CDR3 is TGTGCCAGCAGCTTAGTCGGCGGGGGGGCCGCAGATACGCAGTATTTT. It codes for CASSLVGGGAADTQYF.

The chain has TRBV5-1 and TRBJ2-5; TRBD2 aligns across 8 bases. V trimming: 4 bases; J trimming: 5 bases; junction bases outside the gene matches: 10. Germline V gene lookup returns CDR1 SGHRS and CDR2 YFSETQ. The CDR3 is made up of 15 amino acids. DNA of the CDR3: TGCGCCAGCAGCGAGGGAGGGAGCGGGGGTGAGACCCAGTACTTC. As protein: CASSEGGSGGETQYF.

The J gene is TRBJ2-5, the V gene TRBV28, with 9 bases that match TRBD1. The germline gives CDR1 MDHEN, CDR2 SYDVKM. After removal of 8 bases from V and 7 bases from J, the junction contained 8 bases not matched to a gene. The CDR3 is 13 residues long. The CDR3 loop reads CASGLQGARTQYF. The CDR3 nucleotides read TGTGCCAGCGGGCTACAGGGGGCAAGGACCCAGTACTTC.

In the case of this clonotype: One end of the junction is discordant with germline, which a read error may explain. The chain joins TRBV19 to TRBJ2-7; 9 positions match TRBD1. The germline CDR1 and CDR2 sequences are LNHDA and SQIVND (reference sequence). CDR3 length equals 14 residues. The CDR3 bases are TGTGCCAGTAGCCAGGGGACAGGGAGCTACGGGCAGTACTTC. It translates to CASSQGTGSYGQYF.

This clonotype was seen a few times. This sequence joins TRBV7-9 and TRBJ2-7; D not resolved. Germline loops: CDR1 SEHNR, CDR2 FQNEAQ (reference sequence). The germline V and J ends were trimmed by 3 bases and 5 bases, with 11 bases remaining between them. The CDR3 contains 13 residues. CDR3 sequence reads: CASSFNPSDEQYF. The CDR3 DNA is TGTGCCAGCAGCTTTAACCCGTCGGACGAGCAGTACTTC.

V gene TRBV12-3 or TRBV12-4 combines with J gene TRBJ2-1; the match to TRBD2 covers 7 bases. The CDR3 is 14 residues long. The V gene end was trimmed by 9 bases and the J gene end by 6 bases; junction bases not matched to a gene: 11. This chain's CDR3 is CASSIGGVVNEQFF. The CDR3 DNA sequence: TGTGCCAGTTCCATTGGGGGGGTGGTCAATGAGCAGTTCTTC.

This clonotype was counted ten times or more. J is TRBJ2-3 and V is TRBV29-1; no clear D. The CDR3 loop spans 14 amino acids. Trimming removed 1 base at V and 0 bases at J, with 8 bases between. Germline V gene data show CDR1 as SQVTM and CDR2 as ANQGSEA. The CDR3 protein is CSVEAKRSTDTQYF. As DNA, the CDR3 is TGCAGCGTTGAAGCAAAGCGAAGCACAGATACGCAGTATTTT.

This clonotype was observed many times. The CDR3 coding sequence is TGTGCCACCAGCAGAGTCCCCGACAGAAAAGAGACCCAGTACTTC. Translating gives CATSRVPDRKETQYF. The chain employs TRBV15 and TRBJ2-5, with D perhaps matching TRBD1 (5 bases). Trimming took 1 base from V and 3 from J, leaving 12 bases between them. This CDR3 is 15 amino acids long. The germline V gene encodes CDR1 LNHNV and CDR2 YYDKDF (reference sequence).

This clonotype occurred a few times. The V and J genes are TRBV5-1 and TRBJ2-2; 9 bases line up with TRBD2. Germline assignment: CDR1 SGHRS and CDR2 YFSETQ. The CDR3 is 16 amino acids. V was clipped by 2 bases and J by 3 bases; unmatched bases: 5. The CDR3 coding sequence is TGCGCCAGCAGCTTTTTGTCTAGCGGGGACACCGGGGAGCTGTTTTTT. This codes for CASSFLSSGDTGELFF.

This clonotype was found many times. The V call is TRBV7-9, the J call TRBJ1-4; D is ambiguous. Germline CDR1 reads SEHNR; CDR2 reads FQNEAQ (reference sequence). V lost 0 bases and J 6 bases, leaving 5 bases between the germline ends. This CDR3 is built from 13 residues. The CDR3 region is CASSLAGDEKLFF. The CDR3 DNA sequence: TGTGCCAGCAGCTTAGCCGGTGATGAAAAACTGTTTTTT.

This sequence joins TRBV10-3 and TRBJ1-1; D is perhaps TRBD1 (6 bases). Trimming took off 10 bases at V and 7 bases at J, with 13 bases between the two ends. The CDR3 is 11 amino acids. CDR1 is ENHRY and CDR2 is SYGVKD in the germline V gene. CDR3 loop: CATEGGHEAFF. CDR3 coding DNA: TGTGCCACCGAAGGGGGACATGAAGCTTTCTTT.

As concerns this clonotype: The conserved closing phenylalanine or tryptophan is absent in this CDR3, likely reflecting a read error. The J gene is TRBJ2-7, the V gene TRBV20-1, with a weak D call TRBD2 (5 bases). V lost 5 bases and J 2 bases, leaving 13 bases between the germline ends. Per the germline V gene, CDR1 is DFQATT and CDR2 is SNEGSKA (reference sequence). This CDR3 spans 13 amino acids. CDR3 bases: TGCAGTGCTGACCTAGCCACCGCCTACGAGCAGTACTAC. It translates to CSADLATAYEQYY.

V is TRBV12-3 or TRBV12-4 and J is TRBJ2-1; TRBD1 aligns across 9 bases. V gave up 5 bases and J gave up 9 bases; unmatched junction bases: 11. The CDR3 is made up of 15 amino acids. The CDR3 DNA reads as TGTGCCAGCAGTCTGGGACAGGGCCCGATGGGTGAGCAGTTCTTC. Translated, it gives CASSLGQGPMGEQFF.

The chain recombines TRBV5-1 with TRBJ2-7; perhaps TRBD1 as D (5 bases). This CDR3 comprises 18 residues. The germline CDR1 and CDR2 sequences are SGHRS and YFSETQ. V was shortened by 3 bases and J by 3 bases, with 25 bases between the two germline ends. The DNA of the CDR3 is TGCGCCAGCAGCTGGGTAAGTGGGGCCCACCCCGGCGGCTACGAGCAGTACTTC. As protein: CASSWVSGAHPGGYEQYF.